This TCR beta chain was found in a study of blood T cell repertoires in COVID-19. In the study overall: Sites in the United States, Italy and Spain provided acute and convalescent COVID-19 samples. T cells, B-cell-depleted T cells, or PBMCs supplied cDNA or gDNA.

Germline V gene lookup returns CDR1 MNHEY and CDR2 SVGAGI. The CDR3 is 11 amino acids. Trimming removed 6 bases at V and 15 bases at J, with 15 bases between. Authors' methods: Reference gene primers were amplified, and this amplification served to estimate nucleated cell counts. Data came from immunoSEQ multiplex PCR; TCRdb stores just in-frame clones and leaves some out. The V and J calls and clone size come from that table; D and trimming were worked out from the DNA. The table shows about 89,000 clones, with less than 85% occurring only once. This clone was detected a few times. J is TRBJ2-1 and V is TRBV6-5, with TRBD2 as a possible D gene (6 bases). The receptor comes from a woman of 80 years or more with acute or convalescent COVID-19. Input material: peripheral blood. CDR3 sequence (DNA): TGTGCCAGCAGCCACGGGGGATCTGCGTTCTTC. It is translated as CASSHGGSAFF.